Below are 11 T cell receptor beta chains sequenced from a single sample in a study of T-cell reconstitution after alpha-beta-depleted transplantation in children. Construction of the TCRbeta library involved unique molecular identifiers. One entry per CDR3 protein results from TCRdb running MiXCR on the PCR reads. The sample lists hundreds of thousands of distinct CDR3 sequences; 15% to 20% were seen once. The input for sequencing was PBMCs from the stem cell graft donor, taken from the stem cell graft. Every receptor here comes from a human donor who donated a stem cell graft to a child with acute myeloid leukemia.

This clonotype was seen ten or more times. Here the CDR3 DNA reads TGTGCCATCAGTGAGGGGGGACAGGGAAGGGATACGCAGTATTTT. Translating gives CAISEGGQGRDTQYF. The chain carries TRBV10-3 and TRBJ2-3; 9 nucleotides align to TRBD1. Germline V lookup: CDR1 ENHRY, CDR2 SYGVKD. The CDR3 is 15 residues long. V gave up 2 bases and J gave up 6 bases; unmatched junction bases: 6.

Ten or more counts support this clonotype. CDR3 DNA sequence: TGTGCCATCAGGGGTGACAGTCGGTCACCCCTCCACTTT. This sequence encodes CAIRGDSRSPLHF. This rearrangement joins TRBV10-3 to TRBJ1-6; D possibly corresponds to TRBD1 (5 bases). Germline loops: CDR1 ENHRY, CDR2 SYGVKD. The CDR3 extends over 13 amino acids. Trimming took 6 bases from V and 10 from J, leaving 13 bases between them.

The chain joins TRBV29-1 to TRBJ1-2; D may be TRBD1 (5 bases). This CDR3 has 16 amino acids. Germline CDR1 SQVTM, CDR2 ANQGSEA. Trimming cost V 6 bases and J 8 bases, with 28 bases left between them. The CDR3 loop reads CSVWGGVRGTVGGYTF. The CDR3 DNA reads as TGCAGCGTGTGGGGAGGTGTACGGGGCACGGTTGGGGGCTACACCTTC.

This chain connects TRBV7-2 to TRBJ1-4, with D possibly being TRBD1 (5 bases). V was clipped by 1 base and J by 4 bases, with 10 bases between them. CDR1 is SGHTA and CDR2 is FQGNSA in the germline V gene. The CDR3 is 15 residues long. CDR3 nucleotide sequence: TGTGCCAGCAGCTTAGAGGGACGGAGTAATGAAAAACTGTTTTTT. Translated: CASSLEGRSNEKLFF.

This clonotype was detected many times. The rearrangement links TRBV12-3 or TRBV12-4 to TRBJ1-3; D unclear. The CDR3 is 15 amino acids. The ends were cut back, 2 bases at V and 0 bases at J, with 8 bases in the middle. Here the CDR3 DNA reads TGTGCCAGCAGTTTAATTATACACTCTGGAAACACCATATATTTT. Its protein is CASSLIIHSGNTIYF.

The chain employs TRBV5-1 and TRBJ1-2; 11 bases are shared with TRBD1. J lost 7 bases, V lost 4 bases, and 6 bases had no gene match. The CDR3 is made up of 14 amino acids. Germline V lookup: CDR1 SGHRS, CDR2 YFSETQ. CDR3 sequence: CASSHGQGAFGYTF. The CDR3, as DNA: TGCGCCAGCAGCCACGGACAGGGGGCCTTTGGCTACACCTTC. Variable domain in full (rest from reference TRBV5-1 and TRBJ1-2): KAGVTQTPRYLIKTRGQQVTLSCSPISGHRSVSWYQQTPGQGLQFLFEYFSETQRNKGNFPGRFSGRQFSNSRSEMNVSTLELGDSALYLCASSHGQGAFGYTFGSGTRLTVV.

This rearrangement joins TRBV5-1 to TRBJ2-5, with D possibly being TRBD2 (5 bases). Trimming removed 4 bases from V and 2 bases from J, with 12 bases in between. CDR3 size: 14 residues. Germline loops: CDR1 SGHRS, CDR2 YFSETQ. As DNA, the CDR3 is TGCGCCAGCAGCCTAGCAAGGCCGCAAGAGACCCAGTACTTC. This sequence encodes CASSLARPQETQYF.

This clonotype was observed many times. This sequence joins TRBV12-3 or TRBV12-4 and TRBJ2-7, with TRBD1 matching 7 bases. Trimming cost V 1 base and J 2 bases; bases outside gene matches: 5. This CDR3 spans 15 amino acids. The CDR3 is CASSLGTGETYEQYF. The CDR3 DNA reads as TGTGCCAGCAGTTTAGGGACAGGTGAAACCTACGAGCAGTACTTC.

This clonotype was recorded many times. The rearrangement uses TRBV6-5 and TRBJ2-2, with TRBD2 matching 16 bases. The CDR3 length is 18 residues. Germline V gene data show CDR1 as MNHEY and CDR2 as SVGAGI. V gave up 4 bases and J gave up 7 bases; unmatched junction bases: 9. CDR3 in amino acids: CASSSWGTSGGGDGELFF. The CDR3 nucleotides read TGTGCCAGCAGTTCTTGGGGGACTAGCGGGGGGGGAGACGGGGAGCTGTTTTTT.

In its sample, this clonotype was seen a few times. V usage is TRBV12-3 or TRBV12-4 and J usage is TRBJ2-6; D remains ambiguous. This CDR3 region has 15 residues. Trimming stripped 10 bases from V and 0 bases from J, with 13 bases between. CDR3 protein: CATIIQASGANVLTF. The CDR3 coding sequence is TGTGCCACCATTATTCAGGCCTCTGGGGCCAACGTCCTGACTTTC.

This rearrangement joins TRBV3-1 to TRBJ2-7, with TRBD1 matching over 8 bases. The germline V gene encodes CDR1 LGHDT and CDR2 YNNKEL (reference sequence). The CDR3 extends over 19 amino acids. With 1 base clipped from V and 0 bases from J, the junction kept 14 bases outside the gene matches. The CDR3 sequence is CASSQGRTGPEGLSYEQYV. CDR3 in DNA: TGTGCCAGCAGCCAAGGCAGGACAGGGCCTGAGGGCCTCTCCTACGAGCAGTACGTC.